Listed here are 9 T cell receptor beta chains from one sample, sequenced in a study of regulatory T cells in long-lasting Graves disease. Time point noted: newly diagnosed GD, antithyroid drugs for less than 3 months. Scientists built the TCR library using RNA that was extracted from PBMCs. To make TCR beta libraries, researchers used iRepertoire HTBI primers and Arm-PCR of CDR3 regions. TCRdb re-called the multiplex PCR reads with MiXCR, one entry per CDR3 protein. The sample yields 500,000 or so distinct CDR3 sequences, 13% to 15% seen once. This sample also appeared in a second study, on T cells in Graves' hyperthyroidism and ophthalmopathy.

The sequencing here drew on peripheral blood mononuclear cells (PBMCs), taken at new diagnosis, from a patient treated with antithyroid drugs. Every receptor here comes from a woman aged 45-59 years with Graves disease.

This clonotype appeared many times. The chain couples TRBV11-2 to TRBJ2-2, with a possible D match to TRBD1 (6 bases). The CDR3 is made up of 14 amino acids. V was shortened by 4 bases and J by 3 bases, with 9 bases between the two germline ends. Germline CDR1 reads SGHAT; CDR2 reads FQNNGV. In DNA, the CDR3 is TGTGCCAGCAGCTACGAGGGGGACACCGGGGAGCTGTTTTTT. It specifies CASSYEGDTGELFF.

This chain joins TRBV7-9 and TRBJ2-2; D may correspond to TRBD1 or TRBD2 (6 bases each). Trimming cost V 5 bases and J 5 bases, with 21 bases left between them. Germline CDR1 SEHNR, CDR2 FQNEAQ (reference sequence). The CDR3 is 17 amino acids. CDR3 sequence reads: CASSHLVGGRGTGELFF. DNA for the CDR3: TGTGCCAGCAGCCATCTCGTCGGGGGCAGAGGGACCGGGGAGCTGTTTTTT.

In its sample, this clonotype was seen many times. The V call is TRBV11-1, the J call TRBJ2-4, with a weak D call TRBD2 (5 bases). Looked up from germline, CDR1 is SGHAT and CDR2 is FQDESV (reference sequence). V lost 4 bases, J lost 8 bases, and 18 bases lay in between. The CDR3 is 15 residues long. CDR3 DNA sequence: TGTGCCAGCAGCTCCGCTGGAAGCGGTGAACACATTCAGTACTTC. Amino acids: CASSSAGSGEHIQYF. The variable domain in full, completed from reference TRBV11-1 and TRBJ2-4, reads EAEVAQSPRYKITEKSQAVAFWCDPISGHATLYWYRQILGQGPELLVQFQDESVVDDSQLPKDRFSAERLKGVDSTLKIQPAELGDSAMYLCASSSAGSGEHIQYFGAGTRLSVL.

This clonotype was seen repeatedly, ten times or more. The CDR3 coding sequence is TGCAGTGCTAGACAGGGGGGATCGAACACTGAAGCTTTCTTT. Amino acid sequence: CSARQGGSNTEAFF. This rearrangement joins TRBV20-1 to TRBJ1-1; TRBD1 matches at 7 bases. The CDR3 covers 14 residues. The V gene end was trimmed by 2 bases and the J gene end by 1 base; junction bases not matched to a gene: 4. The germline V gene encodes CDR1 DFQATT and CDR2 SNEGSKA (reference sequence).

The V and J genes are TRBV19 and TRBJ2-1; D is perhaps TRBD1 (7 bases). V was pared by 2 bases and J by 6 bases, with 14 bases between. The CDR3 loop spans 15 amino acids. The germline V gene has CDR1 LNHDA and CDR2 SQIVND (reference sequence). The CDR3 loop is CASSIRPGGSNEQFF. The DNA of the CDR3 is TGTGCCAGTAGTATAAGGCCAGGGGGGAGCAATGAGCAGTTCTTC.

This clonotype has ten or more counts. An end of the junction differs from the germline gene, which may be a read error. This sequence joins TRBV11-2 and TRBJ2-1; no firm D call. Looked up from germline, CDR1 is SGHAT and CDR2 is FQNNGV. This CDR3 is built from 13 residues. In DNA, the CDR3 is TGTGCCAGCAGTTTAGATCTTCACAATGAGCAGTTCTTC. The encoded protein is CASSLDLHNEQFF.

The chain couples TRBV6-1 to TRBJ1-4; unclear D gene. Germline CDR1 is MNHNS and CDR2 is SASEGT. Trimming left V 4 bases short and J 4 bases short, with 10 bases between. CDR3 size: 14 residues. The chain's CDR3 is CASSADSFNEKLFF. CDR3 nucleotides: TGTGCCAGCAGTGCGGACTCCTTTAATGAAAAACTGTTTTTT.

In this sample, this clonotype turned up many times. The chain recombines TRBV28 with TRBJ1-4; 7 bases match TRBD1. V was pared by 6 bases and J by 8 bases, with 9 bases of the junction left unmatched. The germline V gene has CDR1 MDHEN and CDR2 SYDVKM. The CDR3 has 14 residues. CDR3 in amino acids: CASSLPQGDEKLFF. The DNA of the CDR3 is TGTGCCAGCAGCCTACCCCAGGGGGACGAAAAACTGTTTTTT.

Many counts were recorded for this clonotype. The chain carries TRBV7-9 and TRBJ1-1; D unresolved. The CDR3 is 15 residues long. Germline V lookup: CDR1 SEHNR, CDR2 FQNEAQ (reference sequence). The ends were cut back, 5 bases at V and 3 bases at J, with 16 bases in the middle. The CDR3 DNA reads TGTGCCAGCAGCCCGCGGGTGGGGAGGGACACTGAAGCTTTCTTT. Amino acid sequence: CASSPRVGRDTEAFF.